This T cell receptor beta chain was documented in a study of blood T cell repertoires in COVID-19. Across the whole study: Samples taken during acute and convalescent COVID-19 were collected in the United States, Italy and Spain. PBMCs, B-cell-depleted T cells, or T cells were the source of the cDNA or gDNA that made up the material.

This CDR3 contains 15 residues. Trimming cost V 7 bases and J 0 bases; bases outside gene matches: 8. In germline, CDR1 is SQVTM, CDR2 ANQGSEA. Per the authors' pipeline: Reference gene primers were amplified, and this amplification served to estimate nucleated cell counts. Using immunoSEQ multiplex PCR, the repertoire was profiled, and TCRdb retains in-frame clones only, with some absent. The V and J calls and clone size are taken from that table; D and trimming were inferred from the DNA. The sample yields roughly 230,000 clones, around 85% seen once. This clonotype originated in an elderly woman with acute or convalescent COVID-19. This rearrangement joins TRBV29-1 to TRBJ1-2; 10 positions match TRBD1. The sequencing sample was made of peripheral blood. The CDR3 loop reads CSARDRGQSNYGYTF. CDR3 DNA: TGCAGCGCCCGGGACAGGGGCCAATCTAACTATGGCTACACCTTC. Full variable domain (remainder filled in from reference TRBV29-1 and TRBJ1-2): SAVISQKPSRDICQRGTSLTIQCQVDSQVTMMFWYRQQPGQSLTLIATANQGSEATYESGFVIDKFPISRPNLTFSTLTVSNMSPEDSSIYLCSARDRGQSNYGYTFGSGTRLTVV.